The 30 T cell receptor beta chains below come from one sample, sequenced in a study of blood T cell repertoires in COVID-19. TCRdb keeps only in-frame clones here, not all; method: immunoSEQ multiplex PCR. The data show 200,000 or so clones, roughly 84% seen once. Specimen: peripheral blood. The receptors originated from a human donor in a cohort sampled during active COVID-19.

This chain links TRBV7-6 with TRBJ2-2; a possible D gene is TRBD1 (6 bases). The CDR3 has 15 residues. Trimming shortened V by 0 bases and J by 4 bases, and 9 bases separated the two germline ends. Germline-derived CDR1 and CDR2 are SGHVS and FNYEAQ. CDR3 bases: TGTGCCAGCAGCTTAGCTTGGGGGCGCACCGGGGAGCTGTTTTTT. It translates to CASSLAWGRTGELFF.

The chain has TRBV19 and TRBJ2-7; 9 bases line up with TRBD1. The CDR3 contains 15 residues. Germline CDR1 reads LNHDA; CDR2 reads SQIVND (reference sequence). V gave up 3 bases and J gave up 4 bases; unmatched junction bases: 7. CDR3 sequence (DNA): TGTGCCAGTAGTATGACCGGGACAGGGATTTACGAGCAGTACTTC. Translated, it gives CASSMTGTGIYEQYF.

This clone appeared a few times. The genes are TRBV6-4 and TRBJ1-1; D is uncertain. From germline, CDR1 is MRHNA and CDR2 SNTAGT. This CDR3 region has 14 residues. Trimming took 2 bases from V and 4 from J, leaving 11 bases between them. CDR3 nucleotide sequence: TGTGCCAGCAGTGACAGCTCATATAGCACTGAAGCTTTCTTT. This encodes CASSDSSYSTEAFF.

The chain is built from TRBV30 and TRBJ1-1, with no clear D. In germline, CDR1 is GTSNPN, CDR2 SVGIG (reference sequence). Trimming removed 4 bases from V and 4 bases from J, with 16 bases in between. The CDR3 sequence is 14 residues long. Written as DNA, the CDR3 is TGTGCCTGGAATTTATGGCCGGGAGGCACTGAAGCTTTCTTT. Protein: CAWNLWPGGTEAFF.

Concerning this clone itself: A junction boundary mismatches the germline segment, possibly from a read error. This chain joins TRBV19 and TRBJ2-5; 7 nucleotides line up with TRBD2. The germline V gene has CDR1 LNHDA and CDR2 SQIVND (reference sequence). The CDR3 is made up of 14 amino acids. The CDR3 region is CASSIGAGTETQYF. In nucleotides, the CDR3 is TGTGCCAGTAGCATAGGAGCGGGAACTGAGACCCAGTACTTC.

This rearrangement joins TRBV28 to TRBJ2-3; TRBD2 matches 8 bases. Germline V gene sequence: CDR1 MDHEN, CDR2 SYDVKM. The CDR3 covers 15 residues. With V trimmed by 6 bases and J by 3 bases, 8 bases remained unmatched. The CDR3 spells CASSKAGVGTDTQYF. Here the CDR3 DNA reads TGTGCCAGCAGCAAAGCGGGAGTCGGAACAGATACGCAGTATTTT.

This clone occurred a few times. V is TRBV7-9 and J is TRBJ2-7; 7 nucleotides agree with TRBD1. V shed 4 bases and J 3 bases; nucleotides not matched to a gene: 6. CDR3 length equals 14 residues. Germline loops: CDR1 SEHNR, CDR2 FQNEAQ (reference sequence). The CDR3 nucleotides read TGTGCCAGCAGCTCAGTGGGACAGTACTACGAGCAGTACTTC. This gives the protein CASSSVGQYYEQYF.

V and J are TRBV7-9 and TRBJ2-5; the D gene is possibly TRBD2 (6 bases). Germline CDR1 is SEHNR and CDR2 is FQNEAQ (reference sequence). The V end was cut by 5 bases, the J end by 2 bases, with 15 bases between. The CDR3 is made up of 15 amino acids. The CDR3 nucleotides read TGTGCCAGCAGCACCTTTGGAGGGCGGCAAGAGACCCAGTACTTC. Protein sequence: CASSTFGGRQETQYF.

The CDR3 here is CASSQAVPETQYF. CDR3 DNA: TGCGCCAGCAGCCAAGCAGTACCTGAGACCCAGTACTTC. V usage is TRBV4-1 and J usage is TRBJ2-5; D is undetermined. The germline V gene encodes CDR1 MGHRA and CDR2 YSYEKL. V shed 1 base and J shed 5 bases, with 8 bases lying between them. This CDR3 comprises 13 residues.

This clone turned up a few times. The CDR3 here is CASSLAPGEQYF. Written as DNA, the CDR3 is TGCGCCAGCAGCTTGGCGCCAGGCGAGCAGTACTTC. This chain joins TRBV5-1 and TRBJ2-7; no clear D. V gave up 0 bases and J gave up 6 bases, with 7 bases separating them. The CDR3 has 12 amino acids. Germline V gene data show CDR1 as SGHRS and CDR2 as YFSETQ.

The chain employs TRBV18 and TRBJ2-3; the match to TRBD1 covers 9 bases. The CDR3 runs 16 residues. CDR1 is KGHSH, CDR2 LQKENI, per germline. V was pared by 5 bases and J by 5 bases, with 11 bases of the junction left unmatched. The CDR3 region has the DNA TGTGCCAGCTCAACGATCCGGGACAGGGAAGAAGATACGCAGTATTTT. This gives the protein CASSTIRDREEDTQYF.

The V call is TRBV28, the J call TRBJ2-1, with TRBD2 as a possible D gene (6 bases). The CDR3 consists of 17 residues. Trimming removed 2 bases from V and 0 bases from J, with 14 bases in between. Germline CDR1 reads MDHEN; CDR2 reads SYDVKM. In DNA form, the CDR3 reads TGTGCCAGCAGTTTACCCGTAGCGGTAAGCTCCTACAATGAGCAGTTCTTC. Its translation: CASSLPVAVSSYNEQFF.

The chain combines TRBV4-2 with TRBJ2-1; TRBD2 might be the D (5 bases). V lost 0 bases and J lost 7, with 22 bases in between. The V gene's germline CDR1 is LGHNA and CDR2 YNFKEQ. The CDR3 is 18 amino acids. The CDR3 loop is CASSQDLGLRGWGNEQFF. The CDR3 bases are TGTGCCAGCAGCCAAGACCTCGGACTCCGCGGTTGGGGTAATGAGCAGTTCTTC.

V is TRBV19 and J is TRBJ2-7; TRBD1 matches at 7 bases. J lost 6 bases, V lost 4 bases, and 12 bases had no gene match. CDR1 is LNHDA, CDR2 SQIVND, per germline (reference sequence). This CDR3 is built from 15 residues. The CDR3 bases are TGTGCCAGTAGTACGCGACAGGGTTCGATGGGCGAGCAGTACTTC. This sequence encodes CASSTRQGSMGEQYF.

The chain links TRBV7-9 to TRBJ1-4; D is unclear. The germline gives CDR1 SEHNR, CDR2 FQNEAQ (reference sequence). V was cut by 2 bases and J by 2 bases, with 9 bases left in between. This CDR3 has 15 amino acids. CDR3 loop: CASSLNSETNEKLFF. The CDR3 nucleotides read TGTGCCAGCAGCTTAAACTCCGAGACTAATGAAAAACTGTTTTTT.

The chain employs TRBV10-3 and TRBJ1-3, with TRBD1 as a possible D gene (5 bases). Looked up from germline, CDR1 is ENHRY and CDR2 is SYGVKD. CDR3 length equals 15 residues. The germline V and J ends were trimmed by 3 bases and 2 bases, with 11 bases remaining between them. In DNA form, the CDR3 reads TGTGCCATCAGTGACAGACAGACTGCTGGAAACACCATATATTTT. Translating gives CAISDRQTAGNTIYF.

The chain is built from TRBV28 and TRBJ2-7; TRBD2 might be the D (5 bases). Germline CDR1 is MDHEN and CDR2 is SYDVKM. CDR3 length: 14 amino acids. Trimming removed 5 bases from V and 2 bases from J, with 13 bases in between. This CDR3 is CASSPEREAYEQYF. CDR3 coding DNA: TGTGCCAGCAGTCCAGAACGGGAAGCCTACGAGCAGTACTTC. The full variable domain, its missing parts supplied by reference TRBV28 and TRBJ2-7, is DVKVTQSSRYLVKRTGEKVFLECVQDMDHENMFWYRQDPGLGLRLIYFSYDVKMKEKGDIPEGYSVSREKKERFSLILESASTNQTSMYLCASSPEREAYEQYFGPGTRLTVT.

V and J are TRBV18 and TRBJ2-3; 8 bases match TRBD2. Germline V gives CDR1 KGHSH, CDR2 LQKENI. This CDR3 contains 20 residues. Trimming removed 1 base from V and 0 bases from J; junction bases left unmatched: 15. The DNA of the CDR3 is TGTGCCAGCTCACCACTTTTGCCCACTAGCGGAGGCCCTAGCACAGATACGCAGTATTTT. Its protein product is CASSPLLPTSGGPSTDTQYF.

This clone was counted between two and nine times. The chain employs TRBV5-1 and TRBJ2-7; 10 bases are shared with TRBD2. The V segment lost 8 bases and the J segment 6 bases; nucleotides outside the gene matches: 8. Germline-derived CDR1 and CDR2 are SGHRS and YFSETQ. This CDR3 spans 13 amino acids. The CDR3 sequence: CASGKREGGEQYF. The CDR3, as DNA: TGCGCCAGTGGAAAGCGGGAGGGGGGCGAGCAGTACTTC.

This chain joins TRBV27 and TRBJ2-7; 8 nucleotides line up with TRBD2. Germline V gene lookup returns CDR1 MNHEY and CDR2 SMNVEV (reference sequence). Unmatched junction bases numbered 3, after V lost 2 bases and J lost 3 bases. The CDR3 is made up of 14 amino acids. The CDR3 loop reads CASSLREGGYEQYF. The CDR3 region has the DNA TGTGCCAGCAGTTTACGGGAGGGAGGCTACGAGCAGTACTTC.

The V call is TRBV6-5, the J call TRBJ2-1; possibly TRBD2 for D (6 bases). Trimming shortened V by 6 bases and J by 4 bases, and 16 bases separated the two germline ends. Germline CDR1 reads MNHEY; CDR2 reads SVGAGI. This CDR3 spans 15 amino acids. CDR3 DNA: TGTGCCAGCAGCTCCGGACTACCCCTATACAATGAGCAGTTCTTC. Translation gives CASSSGLPLYNEQFF.

V is TRBV6-5 and J is TRBJ1-2, with 8 bases that match TRBD1. Trimming removed 5 bases from V and 5 bases from J; junction bases left unmatched: 10. Germline V gene sequence: CDR1 MNHEY, CDR2 SVGAGI. This CDR3 region has 15 residues. The CDR3 is CASSRSGTGHYGYTF. The DNA of the CDR3 is TGTGCCAGCAGTCGTTCCGGGACAGGTCATTATGGCTACACCTTC.

J is TRBJ2-3 and V is TRBV30; 7 positions agree with TRBD2. V was pared by 5 bases and J by 3 bases, with 5 bases of the junction left unmatched. The CDR3 totals 13 residues. Germline assignment: CDR1 GTSNPN and CDR2 SVGIG (reference sequence). CDR3 in amino acids: CAWVASGTDTQYF. CDR3 DNA: TGTGCCTGGGTGGCTAGCGGTACAGATACGCAGTATTTT.

J is TRBJ1-4 and V is TRBV5-1; TRBD1 matches at 8 bases. The CDR3 has 16 residues. CDR1 is SGHRS and CDR2 is YFSETQ in the germline V gene. Trimming cost V 1 base and J 3 bases; bases outside gene matches: 5. The CDR3 sequence: CASSLRTGGSNEKLFF. For the CDR3, the DNA is TGCGCCAGCAGCTTGCGCACAGGGGGTTCTAATGAAAAACTGTTTTTT.

The chain uses TRBV7-2 and TRBJ2-5; 8 bases are shared with TRBD2. The V and J ends lost 5 bases and 5 bases, in that order; junction bases with no gene match: 4. The CDR3 has 13 amino acids. Per the germline V gene, CDR1 is SGHTA and CDR2 is FQGNSA. This CDR3 is CASSEGLVETQYF. The CDR3 DNA sequence: TGTGCCAGCAGCGAGGGACTAGTCGAGACCCAGTACTTC.

The V gene is TRBV7-9, the J gene TRBJ1-3; D is unresolved. This CDR3 is built from 14 residues. The V and J ends lost 4 bases and 0 bases respectively, with 7 bases between them. Germline CDR1 and CDR2: SEHNR and FQNEAQ (reference sequence). CDR3 sequence: CASSSGGSGNTIYF. CDR3 DNA sequence: TGTGCCAGCAGCTCCGGAGGCTCTGGAAACACCATATATTTT. The full variable domain, in which reference TRBV7-9 and TRBJ1-3 provide the parts outside the CDR3, is DTGVSQNPRHKITKRGQNVTFRCDPISEHNRLYWYRQTLGQGPEFLTYFQNEAQLEKSRLLSDRFSAERPKGSFSTLEIQRTEQGDSAMYLCASSSGGSGNTIYFGEGSWLTVV.

The V gene is TRBV19, the J gene TRBJ2-1; 9 bases align to TRBD1. The germline CDR1 and CDR2 sequences are LNHDA and SQIVND (reference sequence). CDR3 size: 16 residues. The trim removed 5 bases at V and 4 bases at J, leaving 9 bases unmatched. In DNA form, the CDR3 reads TGTGCCAGTAGTCCCATCGTGGGGACAGGGTACAATGAGCAGTTCTTC. Encoded protein: CASSPIVGTGYNEQFF. Full variable domain (remainder filled in from reference TRBV19 and TRBJ2-1): DGGITQSPKYLFRKEGQNVTLSCEQNLNHDAMYWYRQDPGQGLRLIYYSQIVNDFQKGDIAEGYSVSREKKESFPLTVTSAQKNPTAFYLCASSPIVGTGYNEQFFGPGTRLTVL.

V is TRBV4-1 and J is TRBJ2-2, with D perhaps TRBD2 (6 bases). Per the germline V gene, CDR1 is MGHRA and CDR2 is YSYEKL. V lost 2 bases and J lost 7, with 11 bases in between. The CDR3 covers 14 residues. This chain's CDR3 is CASSQPGEGGELFF. Here the CDR3 DNA reads TGCGCCAGCAGCCAACCGGGAGAGGGCGGGGAGCTGTTTTTT.

The chain carries TRBV3-1 (or the pseudogene TRBV3-2) and TRBJ2-5, with a possible D match to TRBD2 (6 bases). In germline, CDR1 is LGHDT, CDR2 YNNKEL (reference sequence). The CDR3 runs 18 residues. V was pared by 0 bases and J by 2 bases, with 19 bases between. CDR3 in amino acids: CASSQDLGVLASQETQYF. CDR3 bases: TGTGCCAGCAGCCAAGATCTTGGGGTCCTAGCGTCTCAAGAGACCCAGTACTTC.

V usage is TRBV20-1 and J usage is TRBJ2-7; possible D gene TRBD2, 6 bases. The V gene lost 3 bases and the J gene lost 3 bases, with 12 bases spanning the gap. The CDR3 contains 13 residues. Germline V CDR1 and CDR2: DFQATT, SNEGSKA (reference sequence). CDR3 nucleotide sequence: TGCAGTGCTAGTCGGGGGAGAAGCTACGAGCAGTACTTC. Protein: CSASRGRSYEQYF.